This record concerns one T cell receptor beta chain sequence. MiXCR, applied by TCRdb to the 5' RACE reads, yields one record per CDR3 protein. Of around 98,000 distinct CDR3 sequences listed, roughly 15% are singletons. This entry belongs to a study of T cells of healthy individuals. Germline CDR1 and CDR2: LGHNA and YSLEER. CDR3 length equals 12 residues. Trimming left V 2 bases short and J 6 bases short, with 6 bases between. The V and J genes are TRBV4-3 and TRBJ2-3; D not resolved. The sequence came from a human donor in good health. The chain's CDR3 is CASSQHRDTQYF. CDR3 nucleotide sequence: TGCGCCAGCAGCCAACATCGGGATACGCAGTATTTT.